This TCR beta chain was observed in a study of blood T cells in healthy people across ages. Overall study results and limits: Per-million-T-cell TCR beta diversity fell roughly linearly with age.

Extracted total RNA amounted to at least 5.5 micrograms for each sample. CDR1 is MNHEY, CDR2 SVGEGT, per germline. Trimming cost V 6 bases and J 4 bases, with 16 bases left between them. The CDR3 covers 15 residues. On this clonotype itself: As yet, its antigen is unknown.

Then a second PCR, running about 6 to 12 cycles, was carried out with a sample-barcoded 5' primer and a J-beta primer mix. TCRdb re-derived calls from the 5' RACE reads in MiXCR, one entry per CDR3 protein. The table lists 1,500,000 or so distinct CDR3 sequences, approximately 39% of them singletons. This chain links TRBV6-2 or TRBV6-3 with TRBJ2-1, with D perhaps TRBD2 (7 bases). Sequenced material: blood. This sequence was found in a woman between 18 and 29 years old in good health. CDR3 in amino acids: CASRGGAGIYNEQFF. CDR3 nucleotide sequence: TGTGCCAGCAGGGGGGGGGCAGGGATTTACAATGAGCAGTTCTTC.